The 27 T cell receptor beta chains below all came from one sample that was sequenced in a study of spatial heterogeneity in lung cancer (dated by TCRdb to about 2019). The time point label, as the study defines it: sample taken at primary tumor resection. The library was produced with 5' RACE. The instrument given in TCRdb is NextSeq 500. TCRdb trimmed public reads at Q25 via fastp, called clones via MiXCR and kept in-frame beta chains. Every entry covers one CDR3 protein and lists the most common genes and DNA from its rows. This sample is represented by tens of thousands of distinct CDR3 sequences; roughly 12% of them were singletons. The ten largest clones take up roughly 39% of the sample. Sample: PBMCs, taken at surgery. The receptors were sampled from a male donor with early-stage non-small cell lung cancer.

This clonotype was seen repeatedly, ten times or more. The chain is built from TRBV6-5 and TRBJ1-2, with D perhaps matching TRBD1 (5 bases). CDR3 length: 15 amino acids. The V end lost 1 base, the J end lost 4 bases, and 13 bases lay between the germline ends. CDR1 is MNHEY, CDR2 SVGAGI, per germline. DNA of the CDR3: TGTGCCAGCAGTTACTTAGGGGCAGGCCCCTATGGCTACACCTTC. Protein sequence: CASSYLGAGPYGYTF.

V is TRBV20-1 and J is TRBJ2-2; the D gene is possibly TRBD1 (5 bases). Trimming removed 2 bases at V and 6 bases at J, with 13 bases between. The CDR3 sequence is 14 residues long. CDR1 DFQATT and CDR2 SNEGSKA come from the germline V gene (reference sequence). CDR3 region: CSARQGSGSGELFF. The DNA of the CDR3 is TGCAGTGCTAGACAGGGTAGTGGTTCCGGGGAGCTGTTTTTT.

The rearrangement links TRBV7-2 to TRBJ2-3; the match to TRBD2 covers 7 bases. Germline CDR1 and CDR2: SGHTA and FQGNSA. V lost 5 bases, J lost 2 bases, and 4 bases stayed unmatched. The CDR3 contains 14 residues. CDR3 sequence reads: CASSLRDYTDTQYF. The CDR3 region has the DNA TGTGCCAGCAGCCTCCGGGACTACACAGATACGCAGTATTTT.

Note on this clonotype: It may be a read error: a sequence one base away is much more abundant. The V call is TRBV10-3, the J call TRBJ1-1, with D perhaps matching TRBD1 (5 bases). The CDR3 spans 14 residues. V was cut by 8 bases and J by 4 bases, with 17 bases left in between. The V gene's germline CDR1 is ENHRY and CDR2 SYGVKD. As DNA, the CDR3 is TGTGCCATCGGGGGATCCGAAATAGGCACTGAAGCTTTCTTT. This codes for CAIGGSEIGTEAFF.

This rearrangement joins TRBV14 to TRBJ2-2; 7 bases agree with TRBD1. This CDR3 comprises 14 residues. The V and J ends lost 6 bases and 6 bases, in that order; junction bases with no gene match: 7. Germline V gives CDR1 SGHDN, CDR2 FVKESK. The CDR3 DNA reads as TGTGCCAGCAGTAAGGGACAGTTTCCCGGGGAGCTGTTTTTT. It is translated as CASSKGQFPGELFF.

This clonotype was counted only a few times. This chain connects TRBV4-1 to TRBJ2-5, with 12 bases identical to TRBD2. V was clipped by 1 base and J by 4 bases; unmatched bases: 7. The CDR3 has 17 residues. The germline V gene has CDR1 MGHRA and CDR2 YSYEKL. CDR3 residues: CASSQVTTSGGGETQYF. The CDR3 DNA reads as TGCGCCAGCAGCCAAGTTACGACTAGCGGGGGAGGAGAGACCCAGTACTTC.

The chain links TRBV27 to TRBJ1-5; 7 nucleotides agree with TRBD1. Trimming took 4 bases from V and 1 from J; bases not matched to a gene: 7. This CDR3 has 16 residues. Germline assignment: CDR1 MNHEY and CDR2 SMNVEV (reference sequence). The CDR3 region has the DNA TGTGCCAGCAGTTCGACAGGGCTCGAGAGCAATCAGCCCCAGCATTTT. This sequence encodes CASSSTGLESNQPQHF.

This chain uses TRBV7-3 with TRBJ2-1; D unclear. V was clipped by 2 bases and J by 0 bases, with 5 bases between them. Germline V gives CDR1 SGHTA, CDR2 FQGTGA. The CDR3 is 14 residues long. Here the CDR3 DNA reads TGTGCCAGCAGCTTACCGACCTCCTACAATGAGCAGTTCTTC. It translates to CASSLPTSYNEQFF.

This clonotype was observed a few times. J is TRBJ2-5 and V is TRBV20-1; 11 bases map to TRBD1. In germline, CDR1 is DFQATT, CDR2 SNEGSKA (reference sequence). The V segment lost 3 bases and the J segment 5 bases; nucleotides outside the gene matches: 8. This CDR3 spans 15 amino acids. This chain's CDR3 is CSARLGQGVKETQYF. The CDR3 DNA reads TGCAGTGCTAGGCTGGGACAGGGGGTTAAGGAGACCCAGTACTTC.

The CDR3 protein is CATSTRSPTEAFF. The CDR3 region has the DNA TGTGCCACCTCCACTCGGTCCCCCACTGAAGCTTTCTTT. The genes are TRBV15 and TRBJ1-1; D remains ambiguous. Germline assignment: CDR1 LNHNV and CDR2 YYDKDF (reference sequence). This CDR3 contains 13 residues. Between the trimmed V and J ends, which lost 8 bases and 4 bases, there was a span of 14 bases.

This clonotype has at least ten counts. V usage is TRBV29-1 and J usage is TRBJ1-1; maybe TRBD1 (5 bases). The germline V gene has CDR1 SQVTM and CDR2 ANQGSEA. V was cut by 6 bases and J by 4 bases, with 21 bases left in between. The CDR3 runs 15 residues. CDR3 region: CSVGKGSTTFTEAFF. The CDR3 bases are TGCAGCGTAGGAAAGGGGTCCACTACCTTCACTGAAGCTTTCTTT. The variable domain in full, completed from reference TRBV29-1 and TRBJ1-1, reads SAVISQKPSRDICQRGTSLTIQCQVDSQVTMMFWYRQQPGQSLTLIATANQGSEATYESGFVIDKFPISRPNLTFSTLTVSNMSPEDSSIYLCSVGKGSTTFTEAFFGQGTRLTVV.

A few counts support this clonotype. The rearrangement links TRBV7-2 to TRBJ2-7, with 7 bases fitting TRBD2. There are 13 residues in the CDR3. Germline values: CDR1 SGHTA, CDR2 FQGNSA. The V segment lost 5 bases and the J segment 3 bases; nucleotides outside the gene matches: 4. CDR3 amino acids: CASSPRTSYEQYF. In DNA form, the CDR3 reads TGTGCCAGCAGCCCCCGGACTAGCTACGAGCAGTACTTC.

The CDR3 reads CASAGGSDTQYF. The CDR3 nucleotides are TGTGCCAGCGCAGGAGGATCAGATACGCAGTATTTT. The rearrangement uses TRBV12-3 or TRBV12-4 and TRBJ2-3; D is perhaps TRBD2 (5 bases). The CDR3 consists of 12 residues. Trimming left V 8 bases short and J 4 bases short, with 10 bases between.

This clonotype was picked up a small number of times. CDR3 coding DNA: TGCAGTGCTAGTTCCCTCTACGAGCAGTACTTC. Its translation: CSASSLYEQYF. This chain connects TRBV20-1 to TRBJ2-7, with D unclear. The CDR3 runs 11 residues. Between the trimmed V and J ends, which lost 3 bases and 3 bases, there was a span of 6 bases. Germline loops: CDR1 DFQATT, CDR2 SNEGSKA (reference sequence).

A few counts support this clonotype. The rearrangement joins TRBV6-5 to TRBJ2-5; 14 nucleotides match TRBD2. The germline V gene encodes CDR1 MNHEY and CDR2 SVGAGI. V gave up 5 bases and J gave up 5 bases; unmatched junction bases: 7. This CDR3 is 16 amino acids long. As DNA, the CDR3 is TGTGCCAGCAGTCAGGGACTAGCGGGGGTGAAGGAGACCCAGTACTTC. It is translated as CASSQGLAGVKETQYF.

This chain joins TRBV12-3 or TRBV12-4 and TRBJ2-3; possibly TRBD2 for D (6 bases). This CDR3 spans 14 amino acids. V gave up 8 bases and J gave up 0 bases, with 12 bases separating them. The CDR3 nucleotides read TGTGCCAGCGGAAGACTAGAAAGCACAGATACGCAGTATTTT. Translated, it gives CASGRLESTDTQYF.

The chain has TRBV6-6 and TRBJ2-3; TRBD1 matches 8 bases. Per the germline V gene, CDR1 is MNHNY and CDR2 is SVGAGI (reference sequence). V was clipped by 8 bases and J by 4 bases; unmatched bases: 8. There are 14 residues in the CDR3. The CDR3 DNA follows: TGTGCCAGCCAGCCGGGACAGGTGCCAGATACGCAGTATTTT. This translates into CASQPGQVPDTQYF.

The table lists this clonotype with a few counts. This chain links TRBV5-1 with TRBJ2-2, with D perhaps assigned TRBD1 or TRBD2 (6 bases each). Germline V lookup: CDR1 SGHRS, CDR2 YFSETQ. The CDR3 is 17 amino acids. Trimming stripped 4 bases from V and 0 bases from J, with 16 bases between. The CDR3 loop is CASSPRGDVSNTGELFF. The CDR3 bases are TGCGCCAGCAGCCCGAGGGGGGACGTTTCGAACACCGGGGAGCTGTTTTTT.

The chain is built from TRBV3-1 and TRBJ2-7; maybe TRBD2 (5 bases). The germline V gene encodes CDR1 LGHDT and CDR2 YNNKEL (reference sequence). With 4 bases removed from V and 9 bases from J, the gap between germline ends came to 19 bases. This CDR3 region has 14 residues. CDR3 protein: CASSRSVRLAGQYF. CDR3 nucleotides: TGTGCCAGCAGCCGTTCAGTTCGTTTGGCGGGGCAGTACTTC.

This clonotype was detected many times. The gene calls are TRBV7-2 and TRBJ2-2, with D possibly matching TRBD1 (6 bases). V was trimmed by 7 bases and J by 2 bases, leaving 14 bases between them. The CDR3 consists of 15 residues. CDR1 is SGHTA and CDR2 is FQGNSA in the germline V gene. The CDR3 DNA sequence: TGTGCCAGCACCCCCTGGACAGTCAACACCGGGGAGCTGTTTTTT. Its translation: CASTPWTVNTGELFF.

This chain connects TRBV4-1 to TRBJ2-5; 13 nucleotides agree with TRBD2. The end of the DNA fits TRBJ2-1 better, so the J call may be wrong. From germline, CDR1 is MGHRA and CDR2 YSYEKL. The CDR3 has 15 residues. The CDR3 nucleotides are TGCGCCAGCAGCCAAGAGGGACTAGCGGGGAGGGCCCAGTTCTTC. The encoded protein is CASSQEGLAGRAQFF.

This clonotype was recorded at least ten times. The chain recombines TRBV15 with TRBJ2-2, with D unclear. In germline, CDR1 is LNHNV, CDR2 YYDKDF (reference sequence). This CDR3 comprises 15 residues. V dropped 4 bases and J dropped 5 bases, with 14 bases sitting between them. This chain's CDR3 is CATSTWNSGTGELFF. In DNA, the CDR3 is TGTGCCACCAGCACCTGGAATAGTGGGACCGGGGAGCTGTTTTTT.

This chain connects TRBV5-1 to TRBJ1-5, with TRBD1 matching over 7 bases. In germline, CDR1 is SGHRS, CDR2 YFSETQ. The CDR3 is 15 residues long. After removal of 2 bases from V and 5 bases from J, the junction contained 7 bases not matched to a gene. The CDR3 nucleotides are TGCGCCAGCAGCTTCAACAGGGGTGAGGATCAGCCCCAGCATTTT. Amino acids: CASSFNRGEDQPQHF.

This clonotype was counted a few times. The rearrangement joins TRBV7-8 to TRBJ2-6; D is unclear. The CDR3 consists of 17 residues. V lost 1 base and J 1 base, leaving 11 bases between the germline ends. The germline V gene encodes CDR1 SGHVS and CDR2 FQNEAQ. The CDR3, as DNA: TGTGCCAGCAGCTTAGGTTCGGCCAGATCTGGGGCCAACGTCCTGACTTTC. As protein: CASSLGSARSGANVLTF.

This clonotype was observed at least ten times. This rearrangement joins TRBV29-1 to TRBJ2-7; 9 bases are a match to TRBD1. CDR3 length: 17 amino acids. Germline loops: CDR1 SQVTM, CDR2 ANQGSEA. V was clipped by 7 bases and J by 0 bases; unmatched bases: 16. The CDR3 reads CSAGDRDPSYPSYEQYF. The CDR3 region has the DNA TGCAGCGCTGGGGACAGGGACCCGTCTTACCCCTCCTACGAGCAGTACTTC.

This rearrangement joins TRBV18 to TRBJ1-4; D is ambiguous. Between the trimmed V and J ends, which lost 4 bases and 0 bases, there was a span of 9 bases. Germline CDR1 reads KGHSH; CDR2 reads LQKENI. This CDR3 region has 15 residues. The CDR3 coding sequence is TGTGCCAGCTCACTCTACACTGCAACTAATGAAAAACTGTTTTTT. Protein: CASSLYTATNEKLFF.

This clonotype was counted many times. The chain uses TRBV20-1 and TRBJ2-2, with a weak D call TRBD2 (6 bases). This CDR3 contains 13 residues. V was cut by 3 bases and J by 1 base, with 6 bases left in between. The germline gives CDR1 DFQATT, CDR2 SNEGSKA (reference sequence). The CDR3 sequence is CSASGGNTGELFF. Here the CDR3 DNA reads TGCAGTGCTAGCGGGGGGAACACCGGGGAGCTGTTTTTT.